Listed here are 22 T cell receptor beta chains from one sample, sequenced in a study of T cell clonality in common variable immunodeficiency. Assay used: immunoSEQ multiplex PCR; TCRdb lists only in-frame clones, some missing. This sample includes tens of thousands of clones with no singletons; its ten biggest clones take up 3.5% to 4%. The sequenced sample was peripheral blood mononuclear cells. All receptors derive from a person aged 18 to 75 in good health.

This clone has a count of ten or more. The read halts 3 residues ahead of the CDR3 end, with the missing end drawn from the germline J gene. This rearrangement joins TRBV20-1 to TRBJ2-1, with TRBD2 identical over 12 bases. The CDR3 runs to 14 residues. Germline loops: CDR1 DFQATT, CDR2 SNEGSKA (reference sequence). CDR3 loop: CIPGTSGLGDEQFF. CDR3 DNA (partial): TGCATCCCCGGGACTAGCGGGCTCGGGGATGAG.

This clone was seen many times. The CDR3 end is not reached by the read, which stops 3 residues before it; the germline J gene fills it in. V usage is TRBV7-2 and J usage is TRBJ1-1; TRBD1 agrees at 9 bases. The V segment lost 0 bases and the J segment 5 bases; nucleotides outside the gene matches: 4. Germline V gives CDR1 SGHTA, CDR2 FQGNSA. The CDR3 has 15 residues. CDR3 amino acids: CASSLARTGETEAFF. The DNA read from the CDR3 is TGTGCCAGCAGCTTAGCCCGGACAGGGGAGACTGAA. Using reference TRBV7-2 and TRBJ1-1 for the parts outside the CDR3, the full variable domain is GAGVSQSPSNKVTEKGKDVELRCDPISGHTALYWYRQSLGQGLEFLIYFQGNSAPDKSGLPSDRFSAERTGGSVSTLTIQRTQQEDSAVYLCASSLARTGETEAFFGQGTRLTVV.

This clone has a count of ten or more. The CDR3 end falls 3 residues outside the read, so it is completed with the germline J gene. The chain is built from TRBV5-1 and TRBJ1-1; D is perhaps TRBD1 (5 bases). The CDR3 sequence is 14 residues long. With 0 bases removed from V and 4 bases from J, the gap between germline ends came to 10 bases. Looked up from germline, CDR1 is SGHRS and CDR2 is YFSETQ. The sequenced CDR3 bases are TGCGCCAGCAGCTTGGGGGGCCAGAGCACTGAA. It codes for CASSLGGQSTE. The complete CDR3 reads CASSLGGQSTEAFF.

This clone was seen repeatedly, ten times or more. Incomplete CDR3 DNA: TGTGCCAGCAGACCAGGGGTTAGTTCACCA. The encoded protein is CASRPGVSSP. The whole CDR3 reads CASRPGVSSPLFF. The chain joins TRBV14 to TRBJ1-4, with D maybe TRBD1 (6 bases). The read finishes 3 residues shy of the CDR3 end, and the germline J gene is used to complete it. The CDR3 has 13 amino acids. Looked up from germline, CDR1 is SGHDN and CDR2 is FVKESK. Supplemented by reference TRBV14 and TRBJ1-4, the full variable domain reads EAGVTQFPSHSVIEKGQTVTLRCDPISGHDNLYWYRRVMGKEIKFLLHFVKESKQDESGMPNNRFLAERTGGTYSTLKVQPAELEDSGVYFCASRPGVSSPLFFGSGTQLSVL.

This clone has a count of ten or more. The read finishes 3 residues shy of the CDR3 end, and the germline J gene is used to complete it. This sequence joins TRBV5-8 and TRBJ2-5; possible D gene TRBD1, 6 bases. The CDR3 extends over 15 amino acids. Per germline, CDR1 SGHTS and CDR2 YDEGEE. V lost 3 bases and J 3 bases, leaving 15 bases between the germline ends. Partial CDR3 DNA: TGTGCCAGCAGCTCACAGGGCTGGCGAAAAGAGACC. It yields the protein CASSSQGWRKET. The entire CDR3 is CASSSQGWRKETQYF.

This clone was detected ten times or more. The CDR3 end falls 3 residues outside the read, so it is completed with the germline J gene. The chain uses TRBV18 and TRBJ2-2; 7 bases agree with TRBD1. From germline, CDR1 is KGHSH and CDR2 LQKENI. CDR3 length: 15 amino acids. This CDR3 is CASSTNRGTNEKLFF. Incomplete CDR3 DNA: TGTGCCAGCTCGACGAACAGGGGAACTAATGAAAAG.

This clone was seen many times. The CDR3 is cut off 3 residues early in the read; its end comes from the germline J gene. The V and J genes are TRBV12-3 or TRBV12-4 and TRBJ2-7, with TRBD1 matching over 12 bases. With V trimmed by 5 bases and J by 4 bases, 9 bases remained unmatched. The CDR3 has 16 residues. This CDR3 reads CASSPLLGQGAYEQYF. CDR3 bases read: TGTGCCAGCAGTCCCCTCCTGGGACAGGGGGCTTACGAG.

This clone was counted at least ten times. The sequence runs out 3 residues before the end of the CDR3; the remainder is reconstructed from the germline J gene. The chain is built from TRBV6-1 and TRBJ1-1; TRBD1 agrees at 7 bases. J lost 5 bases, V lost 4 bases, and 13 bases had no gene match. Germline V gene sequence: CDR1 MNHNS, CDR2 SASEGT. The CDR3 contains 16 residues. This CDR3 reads CASSGAGGGPGTEAFF. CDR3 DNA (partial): TGTGCCAGCAGTGGGGCGGGAGGGGGCCCAGGGACTGAA.

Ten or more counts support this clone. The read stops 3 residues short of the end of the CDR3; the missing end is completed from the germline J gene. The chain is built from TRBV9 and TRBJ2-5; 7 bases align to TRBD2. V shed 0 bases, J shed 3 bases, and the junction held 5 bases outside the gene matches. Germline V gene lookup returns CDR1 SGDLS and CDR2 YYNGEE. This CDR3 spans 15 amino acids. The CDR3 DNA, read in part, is TGTGCCAGCAGCGTAGGGGGGGGTACCGAAGAGACC. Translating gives CASSVGGGTEET. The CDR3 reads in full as CASSVGGGTEETQYF.

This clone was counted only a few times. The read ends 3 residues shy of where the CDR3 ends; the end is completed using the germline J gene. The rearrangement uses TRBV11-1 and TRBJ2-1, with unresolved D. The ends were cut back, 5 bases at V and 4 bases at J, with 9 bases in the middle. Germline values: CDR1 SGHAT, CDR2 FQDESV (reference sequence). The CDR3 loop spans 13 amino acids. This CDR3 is CASSPQGYNEQFF. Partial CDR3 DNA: TGTGCCAGCAGCCCGCAAGGGTACAATGAG.

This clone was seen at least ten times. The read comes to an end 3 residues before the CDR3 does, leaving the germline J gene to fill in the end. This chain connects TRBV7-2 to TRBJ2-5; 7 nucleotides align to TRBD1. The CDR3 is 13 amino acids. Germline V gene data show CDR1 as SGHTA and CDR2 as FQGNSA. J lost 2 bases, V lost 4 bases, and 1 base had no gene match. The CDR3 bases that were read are TGTGCCAGCAGCTGGGACAGACAAGAGACC. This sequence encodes CASSWDRQET. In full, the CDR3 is CASSWDRQETQYF.

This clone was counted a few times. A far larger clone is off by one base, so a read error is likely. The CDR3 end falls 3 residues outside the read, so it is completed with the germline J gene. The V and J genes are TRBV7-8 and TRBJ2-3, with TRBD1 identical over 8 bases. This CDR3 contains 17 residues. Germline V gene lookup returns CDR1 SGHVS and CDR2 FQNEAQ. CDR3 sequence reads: CASNLGQGEVFADTQYF. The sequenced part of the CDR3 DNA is TGTGCCAGCAACTTAGGACAGGGTGAAGTCTTTGCAGATACG.

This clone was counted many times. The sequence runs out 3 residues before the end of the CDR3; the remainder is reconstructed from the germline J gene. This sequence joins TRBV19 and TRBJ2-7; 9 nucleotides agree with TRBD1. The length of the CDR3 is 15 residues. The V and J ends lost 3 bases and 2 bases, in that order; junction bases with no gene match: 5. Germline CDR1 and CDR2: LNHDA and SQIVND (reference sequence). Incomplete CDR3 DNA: TGTGCCAGTAGTATTACAGGGGGCTTGACCTACGAG. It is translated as CASSITGGLTYE. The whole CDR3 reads CASSITGGLTYEQYF.

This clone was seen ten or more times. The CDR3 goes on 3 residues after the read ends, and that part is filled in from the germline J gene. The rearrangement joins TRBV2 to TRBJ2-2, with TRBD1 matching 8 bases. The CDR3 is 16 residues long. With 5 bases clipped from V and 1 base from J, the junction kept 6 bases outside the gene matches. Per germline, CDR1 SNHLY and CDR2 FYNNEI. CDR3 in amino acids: CASSKQGALNTGELFF. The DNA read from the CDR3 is TGTGCCAGCAGTAAGCAGGGGGCACTGAACACCGGGGAG.

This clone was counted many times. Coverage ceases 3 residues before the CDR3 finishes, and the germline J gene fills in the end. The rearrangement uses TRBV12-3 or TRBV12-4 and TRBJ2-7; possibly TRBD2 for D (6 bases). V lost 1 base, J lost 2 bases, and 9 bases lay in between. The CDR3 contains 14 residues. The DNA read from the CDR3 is TGTGCCAGCAGTTTAGGCGGGGCAACCTACGAG. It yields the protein CASSLGGATYE. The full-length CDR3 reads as CASSLGGATYEQYF.

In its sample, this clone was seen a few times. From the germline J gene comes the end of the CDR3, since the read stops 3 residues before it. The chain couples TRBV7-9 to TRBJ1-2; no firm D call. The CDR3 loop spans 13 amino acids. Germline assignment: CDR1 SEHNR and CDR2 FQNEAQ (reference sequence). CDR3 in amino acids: CASSPQYSDTYTF. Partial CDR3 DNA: TGTGCCAGCAGCCCCCAGTATTCAGATACC.

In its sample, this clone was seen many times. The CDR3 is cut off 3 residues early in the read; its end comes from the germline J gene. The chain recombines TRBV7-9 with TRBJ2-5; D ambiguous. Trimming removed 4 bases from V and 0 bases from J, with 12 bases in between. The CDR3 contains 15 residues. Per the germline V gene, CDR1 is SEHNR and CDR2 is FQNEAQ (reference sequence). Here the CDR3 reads CASSSLRSYQETQYF. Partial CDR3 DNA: TGTGCCAGCAGCTCACTCAGGTCCTACCAAGAGACC.

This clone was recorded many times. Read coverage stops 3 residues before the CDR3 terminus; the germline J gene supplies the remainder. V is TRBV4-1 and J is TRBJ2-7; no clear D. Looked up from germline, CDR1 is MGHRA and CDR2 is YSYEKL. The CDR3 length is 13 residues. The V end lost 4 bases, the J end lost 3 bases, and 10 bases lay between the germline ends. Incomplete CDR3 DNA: TGCGCCAGCAGCCCCCCACCACACTACGAG. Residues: CASSPPPHYE. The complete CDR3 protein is CASSPPPHYEQYF.

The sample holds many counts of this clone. The CDR3 loop reads CASSLVSDEQYF. The sequenced CDR3 bases are TGTGCCAGCTCCCTAGTATCGGACGAG. This chain uses TRBV18 with TRBJ2-7; D gene unclear. The read gets to within 3 residues of the CDR3 end, and the germline J gene fills in the rest. Germline V gives CDR1 KGHSH, CDR2 LQKENI. V was trimmed by 6 bases and J by 5 bases, leaving 11 bases between them. The CDR3 has 12 residues.

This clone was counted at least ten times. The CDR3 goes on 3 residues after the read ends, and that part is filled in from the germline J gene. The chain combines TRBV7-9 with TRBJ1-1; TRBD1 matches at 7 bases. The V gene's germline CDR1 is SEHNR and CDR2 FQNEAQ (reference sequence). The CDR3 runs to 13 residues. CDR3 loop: CASSLETGAGAFF. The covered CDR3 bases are TGTGCCAGCAGCTTAGAAACAGGGGCGGGA.

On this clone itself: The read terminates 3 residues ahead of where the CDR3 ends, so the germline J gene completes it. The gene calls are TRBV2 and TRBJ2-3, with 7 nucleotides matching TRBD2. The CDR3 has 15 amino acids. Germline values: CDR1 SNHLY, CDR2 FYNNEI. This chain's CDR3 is CASSVNGGFQETQYF. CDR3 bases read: TGTGCCAGCAGTGTTAACGGGGGGTTCCAAGAGACG.

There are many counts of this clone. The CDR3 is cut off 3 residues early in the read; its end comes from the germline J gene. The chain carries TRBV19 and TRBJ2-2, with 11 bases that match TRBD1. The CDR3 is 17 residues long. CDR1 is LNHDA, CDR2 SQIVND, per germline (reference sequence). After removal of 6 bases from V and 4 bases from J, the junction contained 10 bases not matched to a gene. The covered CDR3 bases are TGTGCCAGTAGGTCCCGCACGGGACAGGGGGGCACCGGGGAG. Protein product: CASRSRTGQGGTGE. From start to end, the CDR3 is CASRSRTGQGGTGELFF.